Listed here are 21 T cell receptor beta chains from one sample, sequenced in a study of blood T cell repertoires in COVID-19 (dated by TCRdb to 2019 to 2021). The method behind the library was the immunoSEQ multiplex PCR assay. TCRdb's version of the immuneACCESS table is confined to in-frame rearrangements and falls short of the full clone set. An unresolved V gene accounts for under half of the shortfall where checked; the remainder is of unknown origin. This sample has hundreds of thousands of clones in its table, and around 87% of those were observed once. The ten biggest clones cover more than 0.8% of the sample. The sequenced sample was PBMCs or T cells enriched from blood (not recorded which). All receptors come from a man between 18 and 35 years old who had recovered from COVID-19.

This clone has only one observation. This chain uses TRBV4-3 with TRBJ1-1; 10 bases fit TRBD1. V was pared by 3 bases and J by 4 bases, with 5 bases of the junction left unmatched. Germline lookup yields CDR1 LGHNA and CDR2 YSLEER. There are 15 residues in the CDR3. CDR3 nucleotides: TGCGCCAGCAGCCACCTAGGACAGGGGGGCACTGAAGCTTTCTTT. Translating it yields CASSHLGQGGTEAFF.

The CDR3, as DNA: TGCAGCGTAGAACAGGGTCCACTCACAGATACGCAGTATTTT. Protein product: CSVEQGPLTDTQYF. The chain has TRBV29-1 and TRBJ2-3, with TRBD1 as a possible D gene (6 bases). The CDR3 consists of 14 residues. Trimming stripped 6 bases from V and 2 bases from J, with 15 bases between. CDR1 and CDR2 from the germline V gene are SQVTM and ANQGSEA.

The V and J genes are TRBV2 and TRBJ2-3, with 7 bases lining up with TRBD1. This CDR3 has 14 residues. The V segment lost 6 bases and the J segment 1 base; nucleotides outside the gene matches: 4. Germline CDR1 is SNHLY and CDR2 is FYNNEI. CDR3 coding DNA: TGTGCCAGCAGCGTAGACAGGGGCACAGATACGCAGTATTTT. As protein: CASSVDRGTDTQYF.

The chain uses TRBV29-1 and TRBJ2-7, with TRBD2 as a possible D gene (6 bases). Per germline, CDR1 SQVTM and CDR2 ANQGSEA. Trimming pared 6 bases from V and 2 bases from J, leaving 14 bases between. This CDR3 spans 13 amino acids. In DNA form, the CDR3 reads TGCAGCGTCTTCGGCGGGGAGGCCTACGAGCAGTACTTC. It codes for CSVFGGEAYEQYF.

This clone was detected once. The chain links TRBV10-3 to TRBJ1-4; no firm D call. The CDR3 consists of 14 residues. Germline V gives CDR1 ENHRY, CDR2 SYGVKD. Trimming took off 4 bases at V and 5 bases at J, with 11 bases between the two ends. CDR3 in amino acids: CAISAGINNEKLFF. Written as DNA, the CDR3 is TGTGCCATCAGTGCCGGGATTAACAATGAAAAACTGTTTTTT.

The CDR3 nucleotides read TGTGCCAGCAGCTTAACTAGCGGCACTTACAATGAGCAGTTCTTC. It translates to CASSLTSGTYNEQFF. The chain has TRBV7-6 and TRBJ2-1; 8 bases fit TRBD2. Germline V gives CDR1 SGHVS, CDR2 FNYEAQ. The CDR3 sequence is 15 residues long. The V and J ends lost 2 bases and 4 bases, in that order; junction bases with no gene match: 4.

This sequence joins TRBV28 and TRBJ1-5, with 7 nucleotides matching TRBD1. Germline assignment: CDR1 MDHEN and CDR2 SYDVKM. Trimming removed 6 bases from V and 5 bases from J; junction bases left unmatched: 4. CDR3 length: 13 amino acids. CDR3 loop: CASRGTAYQPQHF. The CDR3 region has the DNA TGTGCCAGCAGGGGGACAGCTTATCAGCCCCAGCATTTT. The complete variable domain, with remaining parts taken from reference TRBV28 and TRBJ1-5, reads DVKVTQSSRYLVKRTGEKVFLECVQDMDHENMFWYRQDPGLGLRLIYFSYDVKMKEKGDIPEGYSVSREKKERFSLILESASTNQTSMYLCASRGTAYQPQHFGDGTRLSIL.

J is TRBJ2-2 and V is TRBV3-1 (or the pseudogene TRBV3-2); no reliable D call. Germline CDR1 reads LGHDT; CDR2 reads YNNKEL (reference sequence). The CDR3 has 15 amino acids. The V end was cut by 0 bases, the J end by 6 bases, with 11 bases between. The CDR3 nucleotides are TGTGCCAGCAGCCAAGATTTCAGCGTGGCCGGGGAGCTGTTTTTT. Its translation is CASSQDFSVAGELFF.

V and J are TRBV4-1 and TRBJ2-2; 7 bases are a match to TRBD2. Per germline, CDR1 MGHRA and CDR2 YSYEKL. This CDR3 region has 16 residues. V was pared by 0 bases and J by 7 bases, with 8 bases of the junction left unmatched. The chain's CDR3 is CASSQERSSGGGELFF. The CDR3 DNA reads TGCGCCAGCAGCCAAGAACGGTCTAGCGGAGGCGGGGAGCTGTTTTTT.

The chain has TRBV5-1 and TRBJ2-1, with 8 bases aligning to TRBD1. J lost 3 bases, V lost 4 bases, and 3 bases had no gene match. This CDR3 region has 14 residues. Germline V lookup: CDR1 SGHRS, CDR2 YFSETQ. CDR3 DNA sequence: TGCGCCAGCAGCGGGGGGACAGGCTACAATGAGCAGTTCTTC. Its translation is CASSGGTGYNEQFF.

The chain joins TRBV24-1 to TRBJ2-1, with D possibly matching TRBD2 (6 bases). This CDR3 contains 15 residues. V lost 3 bases and J 6 bases, leaving 14 bases between the germline ends. From germline, CDR1 is KGHDR and CDR2 SFDVKD. The CDR3 sequence is CATSDDGSGPNEQFF. For the CDR3, the DNA is TGTGCCACCAGTGATGACGGGAGTGGTCCCAATGAGCAGTTCTTC.

The genes are TRBV5-6 and TRBJ1-1; D possibly corresponds to TRBD1 (6 bases). This CDR3 contains 13 residues. Germline V lookup: CDR1 SGHDT, CDR2 YYEEEE. Trimming removed 3 bases at V and 7 bases at J, with 13 bases between. The CDR3 loop is CASSSLTGHEAFF. CDR3 DNA: TGTGCCAGCAGCTCGTTAACAGGGCATGAAGCTTTCTTT.

Here the CDR3 reads CASSRSGPYSNQPQHF. In DNA form, the CDR3 reads TGTGCCAGCAGCCGAAGTGGGCCCTATAGCAATCAGCCCCAGCATTTT. The chain links TRBV27 to TRBJ1-5; D is uncertain. The CDR3 runs 16 residues. Trimming cost V 6 bases and J 0 bases, with 15 bases left between them. Per germline, CDR1 MNHEY and CDR2 SMNVEV (reference sequence).

The CDR3 bases are TGTGCCAGCAGCTCCAGTGGGGGGCAGGGGGGCTACGAGCAGTACTTC. This sequence encodes CASSSSGGQGGYEQYF. The gene calls are TRBV7-8 and TRBJ2-7, with D perhaps matching TRBD1 (7 bases). The germline CDR1 and CDR2 sequences are SGHVS and FQNEAQ. Trimming stripped 4 bases from V and 3 bases from J, with 19 bases between. The CDR3 consists of 16 residues.

This chain connects TRBV5-6 to TRBJ2-1; 7 bases map to TRBD2. V lost 2 bases and J lost 0; bases outside the gene matches: 2. There are 15 residues in the CDR3. Germline lookup yields CDR1 SGHDT and CDR2 YYEEEE. The DNA for the CDR3 is TGTGCCAGCAGCTTAGCGGGACGCTCCTACAATGAGCAGTTCTTC. It codes for CASSLAGRSYNEQFF.

CDR3: CASHSWDNEQFF. CDR3 sequence (DNA): TGTGCCAGCCACAGTTGGGACAATGAGCAGTTCTTC. The genes are TRBV14 and TRBJ2-1; D gene unclear. This CDR3 comprises 12 residues. Germline values: CDR1 SGHDN, CDR2 FVKESK. V was pared by 8 bases and J by 5 bases, with 10 bases between. Drawing the rest from reference TRBV14 and TRBJ2-1, the complete variable domain is EAGVTQFPSHSVIEKGQTVTLRCDPISGHDNLYWYRRVMGKEIKFLLHFVKESKQDESGMPNNRFLAERTGGTYSTLKVQPAELEDSGVYFCASHSWDNEQFFGPGTRLTVL.

This clone was seen only once. V gene TRBV4-1 combines with J gene TRBJ1-1; the D is unclear. The CDR3 is made up of 15 amino acids. V lost 4 bases and J 3 bases, leaving 15 bases between the germline ends. Germline V gene lookup returns CDR1 MGHRA and CDR2 YSYEKL. CDR3 coding DNA: TGCGCCAGCAGCCCTGACTGGGTCTTGGACACTGAAGCTTTCTTT. Translated: CASSPDWVLDTEAFF.

This chain joins TRBV19 and TRBJ1-1; possibly TRBD1 for D (6 bases). Looked up from germline, CDR1 is LNHDA and CDR2 is SQIVND (reference sequence). The CDR3 covers 14 residues. The V and J ends lost 4 bases and 0 bases respectively, with 9 bases between them. CDR3 nucleotides: TGTGCCAGTAGTAGCAGGGGCATGAACACTGAAGCTTTCTTT. Translated, it gives CASSSRGMNTEAFF.

The rearrangement links TRBV28 to TRBJ1-2; D perhaps matches TRBD1 (6 bases). This CDR3 has 14 residues. Trimming removed 0 bases from V and 8 bases from J, with 13 bases in between. Germline V gene data show CDR1 as MDHEN and CDR2 as SYDVKM. The CDR3 spells CASSLWEGGIGYTF. CDR3 bases: TGTGCCAGCAGTTTATGGGAAGGGGGTATCGGCTACACCTTC.

Points on this clone: The same CDR3 arises from other DNA sequences in this sample as well. The chain uses TRBV27 and TRBJ1-2; TRBD1 is a possible D gene (6 bases). Per germline, CDR1 MNHEY and CDR2 SMNVEV (reference sequence). The CDR3 loop spans 13 amino acids. V lost 6 bases and J lost 2, with 10 bases in between. Here the CDR3 reads CASSQDSNYGYTF. The CDR3 region has the DNA TGTGCCAGCAGCCAGGACAGCAACTATGGCTACACCTTC.

This clone came up once. This chain uses TRBV6-5 with TRBJ1-2; TRBD1 might be the D (5 bases). V lost 5 bases and J 4 bases, leaving 17 bases between the germline ends. CDR3 length equals 15 residues. Germline V CDR1 and CDR2: MNHEY, SVGAGI. The CDR3 DNA is TGTGCCAGCAGTCGACCCGCAGACAGTCTCTATGGCTACACCTTC. The encoded protein is CASSRPADSLYGYTF.